Many counts were recorded for the clone carrying this TCR beta chain. cDNA molecules carried unique molecular identifiers, and template switching added a universal primer site. One entry per CDR3 protein results from TCRdb running MiXCR on the 5' RACE reads. The repertoire holds some 690,000 distinct CDR3 sequences, with 21% as singletons. This sample is part of a study of identical twins. The CDR3 totals 15 residues. The V and J ends lost 6 bases and 3 bases respectively, with 19 bases between them. In germline, CDR1 is DFQATT, CDR2 SNEGSKA (reference sequence). The data also belong to a second study, concerning T cells expressing NK-cell markers. That source adds: It was sorted CD3+CD56+NKG2C+, CD3+CD56+NKG2C- and CD3+CD56-NKG2C+ T cells that supplied the TCR beta repertoires. The dominant NKG2C+ clonotypes represented about 1.0-7.5% of CD8+ T cells in several donors.

The origin of this receptor is a young woman in good health. The sample taken for sequencing was PBMCs. The chain uses TRBV20-1 and TRBJ2-3; a possible D gene is TRBD2 (6 bases). CDR3 coding DNA: TGCAGTGCCCCTAAAGTGCTTAGCGGTACAGATACGCAGTATTTT. Its protein is CSAPKVLSGTDTQYF.